These 31 T cell receptor beta chains were sequenced from one sample in a study of blood T cell repertoires in COVID-19. TCRdb's copy holds only in-frame clones and misses some; the assay was immunoSEQ multiplex PCR. The top ten clones hold approximately 2.8% of a sample with under 200,000 clones, under 80% of them seen once. The sequenced sample consisted of peripheral blood. The receptors shown here come from a man aged 70 or older with acute or convalescent COVID-19.

This clone was observed a handful of times. The rearrangement links TRBV19 to TRBJ2-5; 7 bases line up with TRBD1. V was clipped by 6 bases and J by 7 bases; unmatched bases: 11. The length of the CDR3 is 14 residues. The V gene's germline CDR1 is LNHDA and CDR2 SQIVND (reference sequence). The CDR3 DNA sequence: TGTGCCAGTAGGAGAACAGGGGCCGGGGCGACCCAGTACTTC. Its translation: CASRRTGAGATQYF.

V usage is TRBV19 and J usage is TRBJ2-3; 7 nucleotides align to TRBD2. The J segment lost 1 base and the V segment lost 6 bases, leaving 4 bases of the junction unmatched. CDR3 length: 14 amino acids. Germline V gene sequence: CDR1 LNHDA, CDR2 SQIVND (reference sequence). CDR3 in amino acids: CASRSSGGTDTQYF. The CDR3 DNA reads as TGTGCCAGTAGGTCTAGCGGTGGCACAGATACGCAGTATTTT.

This clone was detected many times. The chain links TRBV2 to TRBJ1-1, with 8 bases lining up with TRBD1. The CDR3 is made up of 15 amino acids. V dropped 4 bases and J dropped 5; count of bases not matched to a gene: 9. CDR1 and CDR2 from the germline V gene are SNHLY and FYNNEI. CDR3 nucleotide sequence: TGTGCCAGCAGTGTTTGGACAGGGTGGAGGACTGAAGCTTTCTTT. Protein: CASSVWTGWRTEAFF.

This chain joins TRBV5-8 and TRBJ1-6, with TRBD1 matching over 9 bases. This CDR3 is 15 amino acids long. Germline V CDR1 and CDR2: SGHTS, YDEGEE. The J segment lost 9 bases and the V segment lost 1 base, leaving 5 bases of the junction unmatched. The CDR3 reads CASSLMGQGGSPLHF. Here the CDR3 DNA reads TGTGCCAGCAGCTTGATGGGACAGGGCGGTTCACCCCTCCACTTT.

The V gene is TRBV7-9, the J gene TRBJ1-1; the D gene is possibly TRBD1 (5 bases). Germline CDR1 reads SEHNR; CDR2 reads FQNEAQ (reference sequence). Trimming cost V 9 bases and J 0 bases, with 11 bases left between them. The CDR3 spans 13 residues. CDR3 loop: CASLDMVNTEAFF. The CDR3 DNA reads TGTGCCAGTCTGGACATGGTGAACACTGAAGCTTTCTTT. Combining the CDR3 with reference TRBV7-9 and TRBJ1-1 gives the whole variable domain DTGVSQNPRHKITKRGQNVTFRCDPISEHNRLYWYRQTLGQGPEFLTYFQNEAQLEKSRLLSDRFSAERPKGSFSTLEIQRTEQGDSAMYLCASLDMVNTEAFFGQGTRLTVV.

This chain uses TRBV28 with TRBJ2-3; perhaps TRBD1 as D (6 bases). The V end was cut by 5 bases, the J end by 6 bases, with 9 bases between. CDR3 length: 12 amino acids. CDR1 is MDHEN, CDR2 SYDVKM, per germline. The chain's CDR3 is CASSGGQDTQYF. The CDR3 DNA is TGTGCCAGCAGTGGGGGCCAGGATACGCAGTATTTT.

The chain uses TRBV27 and TRBJ2-1; 15 nucleotides match TRBD2. V gave up 3 bases and J gave up 1 base; unmatched junction bases: 4. Germline lookup yields CDR1 MNHEY and CDR2 SMNVEV (reference sequence). The length of the CDR3 is 18 residues. Here the CDR3 DNA reads TGTGCCAGCAGTTTGGGGACTAGCGGGAGGCGGTCCTACAATGAGCAGTTCTTC. Protein product: CASSLGTSGRRSYNEQFF.

V and J are TRBV27 and TRBJ1-1; the match to TRBD1 covers 11 bases. The CDR3 is made up of 13 amino acids. Trimming took 6 bases from V and 7 from J; bases not matched to a gene: 4. CDR1 is MNHEY and CDR2 is SMNVEV in the germline V gene (reference sequence). The CDR3 coding sequence is TGTGCCAGCAGGGACAGGGGGCGTGATGAAGCTTTCTTT. This encodes CASRDRGRDEAFF.

The chain combines TRBV18 with TRBJ1-3; D gene ambiguous. Germline assignment: CDR1 KGHSH and CDR2 LQKENI. CDR3 length: 14 amino acids. V dropped 2 bases and J dropped 3 bases, with 8 bases sitting between them. The CDR3 protein is CASSPGEIGNTIYF. In nucleotides, the CDR3 is TGTGCCAGCTCACCAGGAGAAATTGGAAACACCATATATTTT. Filled out from reference TRBV18 and TRBJ1-3, the complete variable domain reads NAGVMQNPRHLVRRRGQEARLRCSPMKGHSHVYWYRQLPEEGLKFMVYLQKENIIDESGMPKERFSAEFPKEGPSILRIQQVVRGDSAAYFCASSPGEIGNTIYFGEGSWLTVV.

This chain joins TRBV6-5 and TRBJ1-2; a weak D match, TRBD1 (5 bases). V was shortened by 6 bases and J by 7 bases, with 15 bases between the two germline ends. Germline V gene data show CDR1 as MNHEY and CDR2 as SVGAGI. CDR3 length: 13 amino acids. The CDR3, as DNA: TGTGCCAGCAGATCAGGGACTCCACCTGGCTACACCTTC. Residues: CASRSGTPPGYTF.

The chain carries TRBV6-5 and TRBJ2-3, with unresolved D. Per the germline V gene, CDR1 is MNHEY and CDR2 is SVGAGI. Trimming took off 4 bases at V and 4 bases at J, with 3 bases between the two ends. The CDR3 loop spans 11 amino acids. The CDR3 DNA reads TGTGCCAGCAGTTTCGCAGATACGCAGTATTTT. Amino acids: CASSFADTQYF.

A few counts support this clone. The chain is built from TRBV29-1 and TRBJ1-2; a weak D match, TRBD1 (5 bases). Germline CDR1 reads SQVTM; CDR2 reads ANQGSEA. Between the trimmed V and J ends, which lost 0 bases and 7 bases, there was a span of 15 bases. The CDR3 has 14 residues. CDR3: CSVEDHLAGFGYTF. In DNA, the CDR3 is TGCAGCGTTGAAGATCACCTGGCAGGGTTTGGCTACACCTTC. Drawing the rest from reference TRBV29-1 and TRBJ1-2, the complete variable domain is SAVISQKPSRDICQRGTSLTIQCQVDSQVTMMFWYRQQPGQSLTLIATANQGSEATYESGFVIDKFPISRPNLTFSTLTVSNMSPEDSSIYLCSVEDHLAGFGYTFGSGTRLTVV.

This clone appeared once. The gene calls are TRBV3-1 (or the pseudogene TRBV3-2) and TRBJ2-5; possibly TRBD2 for D (5 bases). The CDR3 spans 14 residues. Germline-derived CDR1 and CDR2 are LGHDT and YNNKEL (reference sequence). V gave up 0 bases and J gave up 5 bases, with 10 bases separating them. The CDR3 sequence: CASSQERRMETQYF. CDR3 bases: TGTGCCAGCAGCCAAGAACGGAGGATGGAGACCCAGTACTTC.

V gene TRBV6-2 or TRBV6-3 combines with J gene TRBJ1-5; D remains ambiguous. Trimming removed 5 bases from V and 0 bases from J, with 11 bases in between. The CDR3 runs 15 residues. Germline lookup yields CDR1 MNHEY and CDR2 SVGEGT. The CDR3 DNA reads as TGTGCCAGCAGTCCAGAGACTTCTAGCAATCAGCCCCAGCATTTT. It is translated as CASSPETSSNQPQHF.

The CDR3 loop reads CASSLQKRGYYGYTF. The CDR3 DNA reads TGTGCCAGCAGTTTACAGAAGCGGGGCTACTATGGCTACACCTTC. The rearrangement uses TRBV28 and TRBJ1-2, with TRBD1 as a possible D gene (5 bases). The ends were cut back, 2 bases at V and 3 bases at J, with 13 bases in the middle. The CDR3 totals 15 residues. Germline assignment: CDR1 MDHEN and CDR2 SYDVKM.

This chain connects TRBV27 to TRBJ1-4; a weak D match, TRBD1 (6 bases). The ends were cut back, 2 bases at V and 0 bases at J, with 19 bases in the middle. This CDR3 is built from 19 residues. Germline assignment: CDR1 MNHEY and CDR2 SMNVEV (reference sequence). The CDR3 DNA reads as TGTGCCAGCAGTTTACCGTTCACGGGGGGCCTTGCAACTAATGAAAAACTGTTTTTT. The encoded protein is CASSLPFTGGLATNEKLFF.

V gene TRBV4-2 combines with J gene TRBJ2-7; TRBD2 matches at 8 bases. Germline V lookup: CDR1 LGHNA, CDR2 YNFKEQ. Germline trimming cut 0 bases from V and 0 bases from J; bases unmatched to any gene: 10. This CDR3 spans 18 amino acids. DNA of the CDR3: TGTGCCAGCAGCCAAGATCTGGGCCTAGCGGGCCGCTCCTACGAGCAGTACTTC. This translates into CASSQDLGLAGRSYEQYF.

This clone was recorded only once. The J gene is TRBJ2-1, the V gene TRBV6-5; 10 nucleotides line up with TRBD2. Germline V gene lookup returns CDR1 MNHEY and CDR2 SVGAGI. J gave up 8 bases and V 4 bases, and 11 bases lay outside the gene matches. This CDR3 has 16 amino acids. DNA of the CDR3: TGTGCCAGCAGTTTTCAATCGGCTAGCGGGAGCGATGAGCAGTTCTTC. It translates to CASSFQSASGSDEQFF.

This chain uses TRBV18 with TRBJ1-3; D gene uncertain. CDR3 length: 13 residues. With 2 bases removed from V and 8 bases from J, the gap between germline ends came to 10 bases. Germline loops: CDR1 KGHSH, CDR2 LQKENI. The CDR3 DNA reads TGTGCCAGCTCACCAGGGGAGGTTGACACCATATATTTT. This translates into CASSPGEVDTIYF.

V is TRBV6-1 and J is TRBJ2-7; 12 positions match TRBD1. V shed 1 base, J shed 6 bases, and the junction held 4 bases outside the gene matches. The germline V gene encodes CDR1 MNHNS and CDR2 SASEGT. The CDR3 consists of 15 residues. The CDR3 sequence is CASSEEGQGAGEQYF. The CDR3 region has the DNA TGTGCCAGCAGTGAAGAGGGACAGGGGGCCGGCGAGCAGTACTTC.

The rearrangement links TRBV12-5 to TRBJ1-1; D is undetermined. V was shortened by 2 bases and J by 0 bases, with 7 bases between the two germline ends. The germline CDR1 and CDR2 sequences are LGHNT and FRNRAP. This CDR3 has 14 residues. The CDR3 is CASGLQHVNTEAFF. The DNA of the CDR3 is TGTGCTAGTGGTTTGCAACATGTGAACACTGAAGCTTTCTTT.

The chain combines TRBV5-4 with TRBJ1-1; D is unclear. In germline, CDR1 is SGHNT, CDR2 YYREEE (reference sequence). Deletions cut 4 bases from V and 3 bases from J, with 16 bases between. The CDR3 is 15 amino acids. CDR3 sequence (DNA): TGTGCCAGCAGCCTTCATTTGGACGGGGACACTGAAGCTTTCTTT. It is translated as CASSLHLDGDTEAFF.

The chain is built from TRBV6-6 and TRBJ2-7; no clear D gene. Germline V gene lookup returns CDR1 MNHNY and CDR2 SVGAGI (reference sequence). This CDR3 region has 15 residues. The V end was cut by 5 bases, the J end by 0 bases, with 14 bases between. CDR3: CASSVGSLDSYEQYF. CDR3 DNA: TGTGCCAGCAGTGTTGGCAGCCTAGACTCCTACGAGCAGTACTTC.

The table lists this clone with a count of one. V gene TRBV28 combines with J gene TRBJ2-7, with 9 nucleotides matching TRBD1. V shed 8 bases, J shed 4 bases, and the junction held 9 bases outside the gene matches. Germline CDR1 reads MDHEN; CDR2 reads SYDVKM. This CDR3 region has 14 residues. CDR3 sequence (DNA): TGTGCCAGCGGATTATACAGGGGGCTATACGAGCAGTACTTC. It codes for CASGLYRGLYEQYF.

This clone was detected many times. V usage is TRBV27 and J usage is TRBJ2-1, with 9 nucleotides matching TRBD2. CDR3 size: 13 residues. V lost 5 bases, J lost 15 bases, and 11 bases stayed unmatched. CDR1 and CDR2 (germline): MNHEY, SMNVEV (reference sequence). This CDR3 is CASSPRGLAIPFF. The CDR3 region has the DNA TGTGCCAGCAGTCCCCGGGGACTAGCAATCCCGTTCTTC.

A few counts support this clone. The chain recombines TRBV30 with TRBJ2-3; TRBD2 aligns across 13 bases. Germline CDR1 GTSNPN, CDR2 SVGIG (reference sequence). Germline trimming cut 1 base from V and 4 bases from J; bases unmatched to any gene: 8. This CDR3 comprises 17 residues. CDR3 nucleotide sequence: TGTGCCTGGAGTGGGCCTGGACTAGCGGGAGAATCAGATACGCAGTATTTT. It is translated as CAWSGPGLAGESDTQYF.

The V gene is TRBV14, the J gene TRBJ2-1, with 8 bases fitting TRBD2. Germline CDR1 SGHDN, CDR2 FVKESK. There are 16 residues in the CDR3. The trim removed 6 bases at V and 4 bases at J, leaving 11 bases unmatched. DNA of the CDR3: TGTGCCAGCAGACTAGGGCTAGCGGGTGGTTACAATGAGCAGTTCTTC. Translating it yields CASRLGLAGGYNEQFF. Variable domain in full (rest from reference TRBV14 and TRBJ2-1): EAGVTQFPSHSVIEKGQTVTLRCDPISGHDNLYWYRRVMGKEIKFLLHFVKESKQDESGMPNNRFLAERTGGTYSTLKVQPAELEDSGVYFCASRLGLAGGYNEQFFGPGTRLTVL.

The V gene is TRBV2, the J gene TRBJ2-1; TRBD1 matches at 7 bases. In germline, CDR1 is SNHLY, CDR2 FYNNEI. J gave up 6 bases and V 6 bases, and 5 bases lay outside the gene matches. The CDR3 runs to 13 residues. The CDR3 DNA reads TGTGCCAGCAGAGTTACAGGGGCCAATGAGCAGTTCTTC. Its translation: CASRVTGANEQFF.

This rearrangement joins TRBV4-3 to TRBJ1-5; 7 nucleotides align to TRBD1. Germline loops: CDR1 LGHNA, CDR2 YSLEER. The CDR3 contains 13 residues. Trimming at V came to 5 bases and at J to 4 bases, leaving 2 bases not matched to a gene. CDR3 bases: TGCGCCAGCAGCTGGGACAGTAATCAGCCCCAGCATTTT. This codes for CASSWDSNQPQHF.

The chain links TRBV2 to TRBJ1-1; the match to TRBD1 covers 7 bases. V lost 6 bases to trimming and J lost 7 bases; unmatched junction nucleotides: 11. Germline V CDR1 and CDR2: SNHLY, FYNNEI. The CDR3 has 14 amino acids. CDR3 loop: CASSKGQVSLEAFF. For the CDR3, the DNA is TGTGCCAGCAGCAAAGGACAGGTTTCCCTTGAAGCTTTCTTT.

This clone appeared a few times. J is TRBJ1-4 and V is TRBV7-9; D ambiguous. The germline V gene encodes CDR1 SEHNR and CDR2 FQNEAQ (reference sequence). The CDR3 runs 15 residues. Deletions cut 0 bases from V and 7 bases from J, with 12 bases between. This CDR3 reads CASSLARGRGEKLFF. The CDR3 DNA reads as TGTGCCAGCAGCTTAGCTCGAGGACGGGGTGAAAAACTGTTTTTT. The full variable domain, in which reference TRBV7-9 and TRBJ1-4 provide the parts outside the CDR3, is DTGVSQNPRHKITKRGQNVTFRCDPISEHNRLYWYRQTLGQGPEFLTYFQNEAQLEKSRLLSDRFSAERPKGSFSTLEIQRTEQGDSAMYLCASSLARGRGEKLFFGSGTQLSVL.